The clone carrying this T cell receptor (beta chain) has just one count. Its cognate antigen is unknown. TCRdb processed the 5' RACE reads anew with MiXCR; each CDR3 protein has one entry. Of about 800,000 distinct CDR3 sequences listed, about an eighth were seen once; the top ten hold more than 0.5%. This entry belongs to a study of CD8 T cells in ankylosing spondylitis. Findings and limits, study-wide: Enrichment of disease-linked clones was reportedly significant in matched ankylosing spondylitis synovial fluid. Within ankylosing spondylitis blood, a TCR beta motif made up of under 10 highly homologous variants appeared to be characteristic.

This CDR3 is 16 amino acids long. Germline V gives CDR1 SGHRS, CDR2 YFSETQ. Trimming removed 4 bases at V and 0 bases at J, with 16 bases between. V and J are TRBV5-1 and TRBJ1-2, with D possibly matching TRBD1 (6 bases). The TCR was taken from a male donor with ankylosing spondylitis. Sequenced input: blood, either unsorted or a sorted T cell fraction (not recorded which). The CDR3 is CASSGGHSLSNYGYTF. The CDR3, as DNA: TGCGCCAGCAGCGGGGGACACTCTCTCTCTAACTATGGCTACACCTTC.